This T cell receptor (beta chain) was sequenced during a study of control samples from healthy donors and cancer patients. Per the germline V gene, CDR1 is SGHAT and CDR2 is FQDESV (reference sequence). The V end was cut by 3 bases, the J end by 0 bases, with 6 bases between. The CDR3 consists of 15 residues. Assay used: immunoSEQ multiplex PCR; TCRdb lists only in-frame clones, some missing. Counted here are around 100,000 clones, about 90% occurring once; the ten biggest clones make up 15% to 20%. The source is a woman aged 45 to 65 in good health. Sequences were obtained from blood. The chain recombines TRBV11-1 with TRBJ2-6, with D maybe TRBD2 (6 bases). The CDR3 DNA follows: TGTGCCAGCAGCTTCGGGGGCTCTGGGGCCAACGTCCTGACTTTC. Its protein is CASSFGGSGANVLTF.